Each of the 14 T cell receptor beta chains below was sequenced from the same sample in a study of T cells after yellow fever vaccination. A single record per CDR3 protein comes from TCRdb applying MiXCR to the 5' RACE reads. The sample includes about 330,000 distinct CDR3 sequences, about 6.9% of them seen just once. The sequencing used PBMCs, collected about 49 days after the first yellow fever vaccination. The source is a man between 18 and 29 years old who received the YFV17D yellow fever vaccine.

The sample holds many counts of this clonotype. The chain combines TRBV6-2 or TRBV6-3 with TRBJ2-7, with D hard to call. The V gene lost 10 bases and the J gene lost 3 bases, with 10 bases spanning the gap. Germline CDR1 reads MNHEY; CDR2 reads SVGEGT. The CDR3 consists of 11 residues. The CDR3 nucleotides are TGTGCCAACTCGGACGGCTACGAGCAGTACTTC. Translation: CANSDGYEQYF.

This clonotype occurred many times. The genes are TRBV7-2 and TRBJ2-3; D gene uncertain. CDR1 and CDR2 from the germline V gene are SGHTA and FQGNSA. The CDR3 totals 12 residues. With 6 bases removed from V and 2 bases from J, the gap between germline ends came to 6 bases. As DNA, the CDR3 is TGTGCCAGCAGGCCTTACACAGATACGCAGTATTTT. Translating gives CASRPYTDTQYF.

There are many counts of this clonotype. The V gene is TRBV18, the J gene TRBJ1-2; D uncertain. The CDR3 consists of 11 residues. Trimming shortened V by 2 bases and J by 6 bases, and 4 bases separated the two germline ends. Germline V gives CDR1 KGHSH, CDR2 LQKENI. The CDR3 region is CASSPGDGYTF. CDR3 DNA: TGTGCCAGCTCACCAGGGGATGGCTACACCTTC.

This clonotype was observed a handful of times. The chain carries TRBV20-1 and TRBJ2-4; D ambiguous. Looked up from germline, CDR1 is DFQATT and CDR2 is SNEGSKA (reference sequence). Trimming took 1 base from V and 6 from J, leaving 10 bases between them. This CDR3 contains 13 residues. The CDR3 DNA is TGCAGTGCTAGAGCTGCGGACGGAAACATTCAGTACTTC. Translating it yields CSARAADGNIQYF.

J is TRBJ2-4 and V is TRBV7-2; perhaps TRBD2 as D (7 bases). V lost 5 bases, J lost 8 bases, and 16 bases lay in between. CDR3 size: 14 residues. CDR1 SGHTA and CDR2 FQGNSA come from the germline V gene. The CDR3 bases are TGTGCCAGCAGCCCGCCGGGGGGCCGGGACATTCAGTACTTC. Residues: CASSPPGGRDIQYF. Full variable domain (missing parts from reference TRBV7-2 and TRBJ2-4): GAGVSQSPSNKVTEKGKDVELRCDPISGHTALYWYRQSLGQGLEFLIYFQGNSAPDKSGLPSDRFSAERTGGSVSTLTIQRTQQEDSAVYLCASSPPGGRDIQYFGAGTRLSVL.

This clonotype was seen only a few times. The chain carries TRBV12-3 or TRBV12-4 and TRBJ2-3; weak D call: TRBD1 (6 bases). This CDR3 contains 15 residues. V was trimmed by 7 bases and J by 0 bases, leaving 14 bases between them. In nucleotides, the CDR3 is TGTGCCAGCACCGAGACAGGCTCTAGCACAGATACGCAGTATTTT. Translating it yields CASTETGSSTDTQYF.

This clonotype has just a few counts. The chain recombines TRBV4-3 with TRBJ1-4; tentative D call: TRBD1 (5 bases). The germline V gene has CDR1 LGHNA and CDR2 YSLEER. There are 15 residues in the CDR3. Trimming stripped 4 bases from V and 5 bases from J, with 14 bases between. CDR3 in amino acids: CASSLEWTRNEKLFF. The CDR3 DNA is TGCGCCAGCAGCCTGGAGTGGACACGGAATGAAAAACTGTTTTTT.

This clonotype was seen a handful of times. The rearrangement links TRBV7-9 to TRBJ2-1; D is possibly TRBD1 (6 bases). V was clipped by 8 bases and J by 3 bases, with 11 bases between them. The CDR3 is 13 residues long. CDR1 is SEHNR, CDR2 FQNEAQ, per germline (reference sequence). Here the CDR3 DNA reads TGTGCCAGCCAATCAGGGGACTACAATGAGCAGTTCTTC. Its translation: CASQSGDYNEQFF. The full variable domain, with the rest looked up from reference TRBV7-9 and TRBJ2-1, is DTGVSQNPRHKITKRGQNVTFRCDPISEHNRLYWYRQTLGQGPEFLTYFQNEAQLEKSRLLSDRFSAERPKGSFSTLEIQRTEQGDSAMYLCASQSGDYNEQFFGPGTRLTVL.

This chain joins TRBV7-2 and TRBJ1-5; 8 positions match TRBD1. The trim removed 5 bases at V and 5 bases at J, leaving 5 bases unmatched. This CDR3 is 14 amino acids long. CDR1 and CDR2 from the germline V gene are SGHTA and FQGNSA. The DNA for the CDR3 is TGTGCCAGCAGCAGACAGGGGAGGGATCAGCCCCAGCATTTT. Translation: CASSRQGRDQPQHF. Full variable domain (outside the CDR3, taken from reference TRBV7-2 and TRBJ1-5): GAGVSQSPSNKVTEKGKDVELRCDPISGHTALYWYRQSLGQGLEFLIYFQGNSAPDKSGLPSDRFSAERTGGSVSTLTIQRTQQEDSAVYLCASSRQGRDQPQHFGDGTRLSIL.

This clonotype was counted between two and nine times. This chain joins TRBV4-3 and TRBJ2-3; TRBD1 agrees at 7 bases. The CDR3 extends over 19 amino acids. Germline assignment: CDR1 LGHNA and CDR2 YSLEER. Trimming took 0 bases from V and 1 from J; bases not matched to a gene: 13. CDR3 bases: TGCGCCAGCAGCCAAGATTTATTGGGGACAGCCATCCGCACAGATACGCAGTATTTT. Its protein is CASSQDLLGTAIRTDTQYF.

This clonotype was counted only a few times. CDR3 region: CASSLMGDRVSGANVLTF. DNA for the CDR3: TGTGCCAGCAGCTTAATGGGGGACAGGGTATCTGGGGCCAACGTCCTGACTTTC. The chain carries TRBV7-6 and TRBJ2-6; 9 nucleotides line up with TRBD1. J was trimmed by 1 base and V by 2 bases; bases with no gene match: 6. There are 18 residues in the CDR3. CDR1 SGHVS and CDR2 FNYEAQ come from the germline V gene. The full variable domain, with the rest looked up from reference TRBV7-6 and TRBJ2-6, is GAGVSQSPRYKVTKRGQDVALRCDPISGHVSLYWYRQALGQGPEFLTYFNYEAQQDKSGLPNDRFSAERPEGSISTLTIQRTEQRDSAMYRCASSLMGDRVSGANVLTFGAGSRLTVL.

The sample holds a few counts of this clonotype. CDR3: CAISRTGGEGNTEAFF. DNA of the CDR3: TGTGCCATCAGCCGGACAGGGGGCGAAGGGAACACTGAAGCTTTCTTT. This chain connects TRBV10-3 to TRBJ1-1; TRBD1 matches 11 bases. CDR1 is ENHRY, CDR2 SYGVKD, per germline. This CDR3 spans 16 amino acids. V lost 6 bases to trimming and J lost 1 base; unmatched junction nucleotides: 7.

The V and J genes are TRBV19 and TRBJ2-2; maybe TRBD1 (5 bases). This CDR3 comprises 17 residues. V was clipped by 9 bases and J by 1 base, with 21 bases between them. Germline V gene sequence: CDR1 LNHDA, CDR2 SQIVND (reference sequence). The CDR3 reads CASAHPKDSLNTGELFF. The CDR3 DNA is TGTGCCAGCGCCCATCCCAAAGACAGCCTGAACACCGGGGAGCTGTTTTTT.

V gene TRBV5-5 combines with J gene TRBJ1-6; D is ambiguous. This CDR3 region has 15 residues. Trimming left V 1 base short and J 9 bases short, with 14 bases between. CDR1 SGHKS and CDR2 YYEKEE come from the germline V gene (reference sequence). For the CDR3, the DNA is TGTGCCAGCAGCTTGATTGGGAAATCGGCTTCACCCCTCCACTTT. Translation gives CASSLIGKSASPLHF.